The 20 T cell receptor beta chains in this list originate from one sample, sequenced in a study of shared clonotypes between healthy human individuals. Sequenced by immunoSEQ multiplex PCR; TCRdb stores in-frame clones only, minus some. The data show approximately 840,000 clones, about 96% seen once. The naive CD8 subset, CD45RO-negative cells positively selected for CCR7, excluded terminally differentiated effector memory CD45RA+ cells. The material sequenced was naive CD8+ T cells sorted from blood. The source is a man younger than 40 in good health.

The chain recombines TRBV28 with TRBJ2-5, with TRBD2 identical over 7 bases. Trimming cost V 3 bases and J 2 bases; bases outside gene matches: 3. The germline CDR1 and CDR2 sequences are MDHEN and SYDVKM. This CDR3 contains 14 residues. CDR3 sequence (DNA): TGTGCCAGCAGTTTCCTGGGACTACAAGAGACCCAGTACTTC. Translated, it gives CASSFLGLQETQYF.

The rearrangement uses TRBV5-1 and TRBJ2-4; 9 bases are shared with TRBD1. The germline V gene has CDR1 SGHRS and CDR2 YFSETQ. The CDR3 length is 15 residues. The trim removed 3 bases at V and 4 bases at J, leaving 5 bases unmatched. CDR3 protein: CASSSSDRGKNIQYF. For the CDR3, the DNA is TGCGCCAGCAGCTCCTCGGACAGGGGAAAAAACATTCAGTACTTC.

The chain carries TRBV28 and TRBJ2-7, with TRBD2 identical over 14 bases. The CDR3 consists of 17 residues. Germline values: CDR1 MDHEN, CDR2 SYDVKM. V dropped 6 bases and J dropped 0; count of bases not matched to a gene: 7. The CDR3 loop is CASRGLAGGFDSYEQYF. The CDR3 bases are TGTGCCAGCAGAGGACTAGCGGGAGGCTTTGACTCCTACGAGCAGTACTTC.

The rearrangement uses TRBV27 and TRBJ2-7; 8 bases map to TRBD2. The CDR3 contains 14 residues. V dropped 6 bases and J dropped 4; count of bases not matched to a gene: 8. Germline V gene lookup returns CDR1 MNHEY and CDR2 SMNVEV (reference sequence). CDR3 region: CASSQLAELYEQYF. CDR3 DNA: TGTGCCAGCAGCCAACTAGCGGAGCTATACGAGCAGTACTTC.

The sample holds one count of this clone. The J gene is TRBJ2-5, the V gene TRBV7-6; D tentatively reads TRBD1 or TRBD2 (5 bases each). Germline V gene lookup returns CDR1 SGHVS and CDR2 FNYEAQ. This CDR3 spans 14 amino acids. V shed 3 bases and J shed 1 base, with 9 bases lying between them. The CDR3 DNA reads as TGTGCCAGCAGCTTCCGGGGCGGCCAAGAGACCCAGTACTTC. This sequence encodes CASSFRGGQETQYF. The entire variable domain, with the rest obtained from reference TRBV7-6 and TRBJ2-5, is as follows: GAGVSQSPRYKVTKRGQDVALRCDPISGHVSLYWYRQALGQGPEFLTYFNYEAQQDKSGLPNDRFSAERPEGSISTLTIQRTEQRDSAMYRCASSFRGGQETQYFGPGTRLLVL.

V is TRBV28 and J is TRBJ2-6; 12 bases match TRBD2. This CDR3 is 18 amino acids long. The V segment lost 6 bases and the J segment 0 bases; nucleotides outside the gene matches: 6. Germline values: CDR1 MDHEN, CDR2 SYDVKM. The CDR3, as DNA: TGTGCCAGCAGAACCGCGACTAGCGGGGGCTCTGGGGCCAACGTCCTGACTTTC. Protein: CASRTATSGGSGANVLTF.

The CDR3 loop is CASSLVGEETQYF. Written as DNA, the CDR3 is TGTGCCAGCAGCTTGGTAGGAGAAGAGACCCAGTACTTC. The V and J genes are TRBV5-5 and TRBJ2-5; no reliable D call. The germline V gene encodes CDR1 SGHKS and CDR2 YYEKEE (reference sequence). The CDR3 is made up of 13 amino acids. V dropped 0 bases and J dropped 3 bases, with 6 bases sitting between them.

The chain combines TRBV7-9 with TRBJ2-2, with TRBD2 matching 10 bases. Trimming took 5 bases from V and 5 from J; bases not matched to a gene: 11. Germline V gene lookup returns CDR1 SEHNR and CDR2 FQNEAQ (reference sequence). The CDR3 covers 17 residues. The CDR3 region has the DNA TGTGCCAGCAGCAGCCTCTCTAGCGGGAGATTTACCGGGGAGCTGTTTTTT. Protein product: CASSSLSSGRFTGELFF.

V and J are TRBV27 and TRBJ1-2; D gene ambiguous. Trimming pared 5 bases from V and 4 bases from J, leaving 17 bases between. Germline assignment: CDR1 MNHEY and CDR2 SMNVEV (reference sequence). The CDR3 has 15 amino acids. Here the CDR3 reads CASSPREWIGYGYTF. CDR3 sequence (DNA): TGTGCCAGCAGTCCCCGGGAGTGGATCGGCTATGGCTACACCTTC.

This clone was found once. The rearrangement joins TRBV4-1 to TRBJ2-7, with TRBD2 matching 11 bases. Germline CDR1 and CDR2: MGHRA and YSYEKL. J gave up 7 bases and V 4 bases, and 9 bases lay outside the gene matches. The CDR3 sequence is 15 residues long. The CDR3: CASSPTSGSSWEQYF. CDR3 DNA: TGCGCCAGCAGCCCAACTAGCGGGAGCTCGTGGGAGCAGTACTTC.

The V gene is TRBV19, the J gene TRBJ1-5, with TRBD1 identical over 7 bases. CDR3 length: 17 amino acids. Looked up from germline, CDR1 is LNHDA and CDR2 is SQIVND (reference sequence). V shed 6 bases and J 3 bases; nucleotides not matched to a gene: 14. The CDR3 is CASRAKPQGDHNQPQHF. The DNA for the CDR3 is TGTGCCAGTAGGGCGAAGCCCCAGGGGGACCACAATCAGCCCCAGCATTTT.

The rearrangement joins TRBV6-5 to TRBJ2-1, with TRBD2 identical over 12 bases. In germline, CDR1 is MNHEY, CDR2 SVGAGI. CDR3 length equals 16 residues. V trimming: 4 bases; J trimming: 6 bases; junction bases outside the gene matches: 7. The CDR3 region is CASSLLLAGGFNEQFF. Written as DNA, the CDR3 is TGTGCCAGCAGTTTGTTACTAGCGGGAGGCTTCAATGAGCAGTTCTTC.

The gene calls are TRBV10-3 and TRBJ2-3, with D possibly being TRBD1 or TRBD2 (5 bases each). V lost 0 bases, J lost 0 bases, and 13 bases lay in between. The germline V gene has CDR1 ENHRY and CDR2 SYGVKD. This CDR3 has 17 amino acids. In DNA form, the CDR3 reads TGTGCCATCAGTGAGTCCGGGACGCGCCCTAGCACAGATACGCAGTATTTT. It specifies CAISESGTRPSTDTQYF.

This clone was observed once. The chain combines TRBV7-9 with TRBJ1-1; a weak D match, TRBD1 (6 bases). The CDR3 consists of 15 residues. Germline CDR1 SEHNR, CDR2 FQNEAQ (reference sequence). Trimming removed 1 base from V and 3 bases from J, with 12 bases in between. CDR3 loop: CASSLVAGDHTEAFF. The CDR3 DNA reads TGTGCCAGCAGCTTAGTGGCAGGGGACCACACTGAAGCTTTCTTT.

V gene TRBV7-9 combines with J gene TRBJ1-1, with D uncertain. CDR3 length: 13 amino acids. The ends were cut back, 5 bases at V and 4 bases at J, with 11 bases in the middle. Germline-derived CDR1 and CDR2 are SEHNR and FQNEAQ (reference sequence). CDR3 in DNA: TGTGCCAGCAGCCCCATGGTAAGCACTGAAGCTTTCTTT. Amino acid sequence: CASSPMVSTEAFF.

The chain has TRBV27 and TRBJ1-1; maybe TRBD1 (5 bases). CDR3 length: 15 residues. Trimming took 6 bases from V and 0 from J, leaving 14 bases between them. CDR1 and CDR2 from the germline V gene are MNHEY and SMNVEV (reference sequence). In DNA, the CDR3 is TGTGCCAGCAGGCGGGGGACGACCATGAACACTGAAGCTTTCTTT. Protein sequence: CASRRGTTMNTEAFF.

The chain is built from TRBV7-8 and TRBJ1-1; D might be TRBD1 (6 bases). Germline loops: CDR1 SGHVS, CDR2 FQNEAQ. V lost 5 bases to trimming and J lost 1 base, with 11 bases between them. The CDR3 loop spans 14 amino acids. DNA for the CDR3: TGTGCCAGCAGCCTCAGGGGCCCGAACACTGAAGCTTTCTTT. Its translation is CASSLRGPNTEAFF.

This chain uses TRBV12-5 with TRBJ2-5; 8 nucleotides align to TRBD2. The germline CDR1 and CDR2 sequences are LGHNT and FRNRAP. The V gene end was trimmed by 5 bases and the J gene end by 1 base; junction bases not matched to a gene: 3. The CDR3 has 14 amino acids. Written as DNA, the CDR3 is TGTGCTAGTGGTCTAGCGGGTACCCAAGAGACCCAGTACTTC. The encoded protein is CASGLAGTQETQYF.

This chain links TRBV2 with TRBJ2-1, with 11 bases aligning to TRBD1. CDR1 is SNHLY, CDR2 FYNNEI, per germline. This CDR3 contains 15 residues. V dropped 4 bases and J dropped 8; count of bases not matched to a gene: 7. The CDR3 DNA follows: TGTGCCAGCAGTGGCGGGACAGGGGGTTTGGATGAGCAGTTCTTC. Translated: CASSGGTGGLDEQFF.

This clone came up once. This chain links TRBV27 with TRBJ2-7, with 15 bases aligning to TRBD2. Germline V gene sequence: CDR1 MNHEY, CDR2 SMNVEV (reference sequence). The J segment lost 3 bases and the V segment lost 5 bases, leaving 5 bases of the junction unmatched. The CDR3 runs to 16 residues. The CDR3 loop is CASSGTSGRTHYEQYF. CDR3 bases: TGTGCCAGCAGTGGGACTAGCGGGAGGACGCACTACGAGCAGTACTTC.